This T cell receptor beta chain appears in the sequencing data of a study of technical replicates of blood from a few donors. The ends were cut back, 7 bases at V and 0 bases at J, with 13 bases in the middle. From germline, CDR1 is SNHLY and CDR2 FYNNEI. The CDR3 contains 15 residues. Here immunoSEQ multiplex PCR was the method, and the copy in TCRdb shows in-frame clones only, minus some. The sample has some 57,000 clones, around 92% seen once. This chain connects TRBV2 to TRBJ1-3, with a tentative D call TRBD1 (6 bases). The sequenced sample consisted of PBMCs. This TCR derives from a human donor in good health. Some clones in this sample may be carry-over from other donors' samples. As DNA, the CDR3 is TGTGCCAGCACAGGGGCATCGGCCTCTGGAAACACCATATATTTT. This translates into CASTGASASGNTIYF.